The entry that follows covers one T cell receptor beta chain sequence. The antigen remains unidentified. The entry originates in a study of cytomegalovirus exposure and HLA in healthy donors. Study-wide findings and caveats: A missense DCLRE1C variant was associated with V- and J-gene trimming of TCR beta chains in a later analysis, and an independent cohort replicated the association.

The PCR had 60 Vbeta and 13 Jbeta primers. Measured with immunoSEQ multiplex PCR; TCRdb has only the in-frame clones, and not every one. The sample includes a few hundred thousand clones, roughly 75% of them seen just once. The sequence derives from a woman between 25 and 40 years old in good health and CMV-seronegative. Sequencing input: PBMCs.

CDR3 bases: TGCGCCAGCAGCTTGGCCGGGGGAAACACCATATATTTT. This encodes CASSLAGGNTIYF. The chain employs TRBV5-1 and TRBJ1-3; D not certain. The V end lost 0 bases, the J end lost 4 bases, and 5 bases lay between the germline ends. CDR3 length: 13 amino acids. The germline gives CDR1 SGHRS, CDR2 YFSETQ.